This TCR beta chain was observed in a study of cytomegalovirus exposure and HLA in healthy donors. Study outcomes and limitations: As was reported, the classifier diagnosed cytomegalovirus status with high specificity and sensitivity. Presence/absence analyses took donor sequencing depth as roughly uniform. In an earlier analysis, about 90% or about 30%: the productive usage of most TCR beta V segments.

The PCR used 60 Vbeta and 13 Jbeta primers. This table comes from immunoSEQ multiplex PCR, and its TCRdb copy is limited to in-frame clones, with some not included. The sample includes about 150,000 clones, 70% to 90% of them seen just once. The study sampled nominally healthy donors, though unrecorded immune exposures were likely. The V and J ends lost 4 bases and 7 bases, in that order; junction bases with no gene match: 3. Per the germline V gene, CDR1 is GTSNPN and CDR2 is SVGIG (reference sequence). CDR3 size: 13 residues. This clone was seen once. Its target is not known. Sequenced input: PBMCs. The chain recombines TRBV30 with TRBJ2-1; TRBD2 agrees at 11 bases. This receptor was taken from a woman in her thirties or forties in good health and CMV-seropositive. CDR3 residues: CAWTSGRWNEQFF. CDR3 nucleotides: TGTGCCTGGACTAGCGGGAGGTGGAATGAGCAGTTCTTC.